What follows are 4 T cell receptor beta chains derived from one specimen sequenced in a study of identical twins. TCRdb redid the calling of the 5' RACE reads with MiXCR, one entry per CDR3 protein. The profile shows roughly 260,000 distinct CDR3 sequences, roughly 13% of them singletons. The source material was memory (CD45RO+) T cells sorted from blood. These receptors came from a woman between 18 and 29 years old in good health.

This clonotype was seen many times. A junction boundary mismatches the germline segment, possibly from a read error. The genes are TRBV6-6 and TRBJ2-5; D ambiguous. CDR3 length: 12 residues. Germline loops: CDR1 MNHNY, CDR2 SVGAGI (reference sequence). CDR3 sequence: CASSYFQETQYF. The CDR3 DNA is TGTGCCAGCAGCTACTTCCAAGAGACCCAGTACTTC.

The V gene is TRBV7-2, the J gene TRBJ2-7; 9 bases match TRBD1. CDR3 length: 15 residues. Germline V lookup: CDR1 SGHTA, CDR2 FQGNSA. After removal of 4 bases from V and 3 bases from J, the junction contained 7 bases not matched to a gene. The CDR3 region is CASSSRGTGYYEQYF. For the CDR3, the DNA is TGTGCCAGCAGCTCCAGGGGGACAGGGTACTACGAGCAGTACTTC.

This chain links TRBV6-1 with TRBJ1-5; D unresolved. This CDR3 comprises 16 residues. Looked up from germline, CDR1 is MNHNS and CDR2 is SASEGT. V lost 6 bases, J lost 1 base, and 16 bases lay in between. The CDR3 region is CASRSSAVMSNQPQHF. The CDR3 DNA reads as TGTGCCAGCAGGTCCAGCGCCGTGATGAGCAATCAGCCCCAGCATTTT.

This clonotype was detected only a few times. V usage is TRBV27 and J usage is TRBJ2-1, with no clear D. This CDR3 is 15 amino acids long. Germline values: CDR1 MNHEY, CDR2 SMNVEV (reference sequence). V gave up 6 bases and J gave up 0 bases, with 12 bases separating them. CDR3 nucleotide sequence: TGTGCCAGCAGGATGAGCGTACCCTCCTACAATGAGCAGTTCTTC. This gives the protein CASRMSVPSYNEQFF.